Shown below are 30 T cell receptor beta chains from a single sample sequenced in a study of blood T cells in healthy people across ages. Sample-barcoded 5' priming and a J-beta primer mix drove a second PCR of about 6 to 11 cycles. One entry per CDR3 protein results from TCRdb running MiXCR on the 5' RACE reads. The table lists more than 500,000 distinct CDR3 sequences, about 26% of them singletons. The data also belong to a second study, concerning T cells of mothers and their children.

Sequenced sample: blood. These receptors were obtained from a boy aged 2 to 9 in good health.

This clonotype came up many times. Here the CDR3 DNA reads TGTGCCAGCAGCCTCCGGACTTCCCAAGAGACCCAGTACTTC. It yields the protein CASSLRTSQETQYF. The chain has TRBV7-8 and TRBJ2-5, with D possibly matching TRBD2 (5 bases). Looked up from germline, CDR1 is SGHVS and CDR2 is FQNEAQ. The CDR3 extends over 14 amino acids. V was trimmed by 5 bases and J by 1 base, leaving 11 bases between them.

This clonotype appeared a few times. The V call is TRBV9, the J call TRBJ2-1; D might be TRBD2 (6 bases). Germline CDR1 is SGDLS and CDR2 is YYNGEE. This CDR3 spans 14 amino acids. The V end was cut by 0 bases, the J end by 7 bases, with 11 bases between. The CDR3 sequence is CASSVAGGVNEQFF. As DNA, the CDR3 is TGTGCCAGCAGCGTAGCTGGCGGGGTGAATGAGCAGTTCTTC.

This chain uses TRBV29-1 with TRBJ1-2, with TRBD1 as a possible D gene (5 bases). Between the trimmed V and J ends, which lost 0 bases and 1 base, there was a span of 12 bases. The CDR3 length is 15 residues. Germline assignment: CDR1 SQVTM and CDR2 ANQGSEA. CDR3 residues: CSVEDRGRINYGYTF. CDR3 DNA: TGCAGCGTTGAAGATCGGGGACGGATTAACTATGGCTACACCTTC.

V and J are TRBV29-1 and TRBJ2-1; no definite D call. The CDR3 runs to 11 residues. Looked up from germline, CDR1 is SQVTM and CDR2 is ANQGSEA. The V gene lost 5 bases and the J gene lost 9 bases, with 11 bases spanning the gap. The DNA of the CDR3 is TGCAGCGTTTTAAGGGCAGGTGAGCAGTTCTTC. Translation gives CSVLRAGEQFF.

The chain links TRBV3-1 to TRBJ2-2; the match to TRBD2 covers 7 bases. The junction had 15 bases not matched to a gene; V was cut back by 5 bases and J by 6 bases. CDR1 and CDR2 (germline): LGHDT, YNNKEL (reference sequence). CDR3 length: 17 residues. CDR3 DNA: TGTGCCAGCAGCTCGAGAACAACTAGCGCCAGGGCCGGGGAGCTGTTTTTT. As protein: CASSSRTTSARAGELFF.

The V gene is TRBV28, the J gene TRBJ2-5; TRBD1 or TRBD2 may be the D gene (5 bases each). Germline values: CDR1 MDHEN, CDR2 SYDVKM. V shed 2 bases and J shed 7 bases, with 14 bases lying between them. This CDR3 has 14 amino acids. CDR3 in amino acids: CASSLVPNGGTQYF. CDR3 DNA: TGTGCCAGCAGTTTAGTTCCAAATGGGGGGACCCAGTACTTC.

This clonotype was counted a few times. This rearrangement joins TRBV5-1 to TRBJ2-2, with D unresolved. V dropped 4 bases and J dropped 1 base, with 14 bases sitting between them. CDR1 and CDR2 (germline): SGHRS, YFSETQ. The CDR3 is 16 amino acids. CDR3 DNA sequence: TGCGCCAGCAGCCTGCTGTTTAGGCAGAACACCGGGGAGCTGTTTTTT. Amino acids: CASSLLFRQNTGELFF.

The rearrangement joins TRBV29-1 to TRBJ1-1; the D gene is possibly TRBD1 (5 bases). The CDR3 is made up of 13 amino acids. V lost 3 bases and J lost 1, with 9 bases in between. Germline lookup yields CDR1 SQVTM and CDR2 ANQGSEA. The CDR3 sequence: CSVEGRANTEAFF. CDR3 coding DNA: TGCAGCGTTGAGGGCAGGGCGAACACTGAAGCTTTCTTT. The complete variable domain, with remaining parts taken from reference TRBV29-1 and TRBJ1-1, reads SAVISQKPSRDICQRGTSLTIQCQVDSQVTMMFWYRQQPGQSLTLIATANQGSEATYESGFVIDKFPISRPNLTFSTLTVSNMSPEDSSIYLCSVEGRANTEAFFGQGTRLTVV.

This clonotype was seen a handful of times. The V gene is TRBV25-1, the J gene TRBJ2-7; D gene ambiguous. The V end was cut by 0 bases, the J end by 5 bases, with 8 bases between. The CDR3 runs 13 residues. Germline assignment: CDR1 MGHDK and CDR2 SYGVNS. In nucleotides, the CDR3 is TGTGCCAGCAGTGAATATAACACCCACGAGCAGTACTTC. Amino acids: CASSEYNTHEQYF.

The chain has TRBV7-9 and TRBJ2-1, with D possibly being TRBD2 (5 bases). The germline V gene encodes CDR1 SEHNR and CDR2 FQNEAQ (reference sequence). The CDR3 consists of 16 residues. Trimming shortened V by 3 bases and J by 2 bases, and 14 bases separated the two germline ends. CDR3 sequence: CASSFPPGLAYNEQFF. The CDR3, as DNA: TGTGCCAGCAGCTTCCCACCCGGACTCGCCTACAATGAGCAGTTCTTC.

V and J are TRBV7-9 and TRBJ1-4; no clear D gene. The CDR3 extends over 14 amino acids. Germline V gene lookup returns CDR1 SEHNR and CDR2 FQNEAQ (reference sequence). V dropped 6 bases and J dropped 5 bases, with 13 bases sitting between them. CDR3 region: CASSRPGGNEKLFF. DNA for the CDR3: TGTGCCAGCAGTCGTCCGGGCGGAAATGAAAAACTGTTTTTT.

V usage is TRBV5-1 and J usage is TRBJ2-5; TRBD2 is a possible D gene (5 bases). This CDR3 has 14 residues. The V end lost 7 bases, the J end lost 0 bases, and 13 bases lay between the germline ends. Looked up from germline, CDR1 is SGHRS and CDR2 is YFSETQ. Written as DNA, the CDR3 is TGCGCCAGCGGGCTAGCCCGGTACCAAGAGACCCAGTACTTC. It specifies CASGLARYQETQYF.

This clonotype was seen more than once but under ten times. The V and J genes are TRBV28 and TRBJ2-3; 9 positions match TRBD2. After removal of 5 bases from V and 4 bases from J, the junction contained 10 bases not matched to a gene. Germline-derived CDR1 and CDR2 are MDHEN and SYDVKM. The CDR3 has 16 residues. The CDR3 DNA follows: TGTGCCAGCAGTCCGGAAGAGGGACTAGCAGCAGATACGCAGTATTTT. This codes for CASSPEEGLAADTQYF.

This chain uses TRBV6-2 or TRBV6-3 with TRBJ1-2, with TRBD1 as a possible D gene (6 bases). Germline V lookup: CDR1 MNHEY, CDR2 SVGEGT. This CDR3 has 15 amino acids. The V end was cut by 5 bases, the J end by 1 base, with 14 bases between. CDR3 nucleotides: TGTGCCAGCAGTACCTACAGGGATATTAACTATGGCTACACCTTC. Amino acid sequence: CASSTYRDINYGYTF.

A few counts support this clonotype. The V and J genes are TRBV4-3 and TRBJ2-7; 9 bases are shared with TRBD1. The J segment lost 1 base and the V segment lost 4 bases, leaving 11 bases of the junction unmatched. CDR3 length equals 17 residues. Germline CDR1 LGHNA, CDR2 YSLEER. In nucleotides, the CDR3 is TGCGCCAGCAGCCCAATCCCGGGACAGGGCCGGTCCTACGAGCAGTACTTC. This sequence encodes CASSPIPGQGRSYEQYF.

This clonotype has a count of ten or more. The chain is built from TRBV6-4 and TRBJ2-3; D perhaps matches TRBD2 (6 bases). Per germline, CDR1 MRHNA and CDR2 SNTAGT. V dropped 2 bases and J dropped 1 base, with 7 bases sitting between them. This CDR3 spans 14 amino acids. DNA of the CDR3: TGTGCCAGCAGTGACGGCGGGGGCACAGATACGCAGTATTTT. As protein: CASSDGGGTDTQYF.

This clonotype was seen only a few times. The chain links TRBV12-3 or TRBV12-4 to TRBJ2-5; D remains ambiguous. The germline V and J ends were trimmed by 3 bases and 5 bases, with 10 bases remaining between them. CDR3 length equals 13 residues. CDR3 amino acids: CASSFEARETQYF. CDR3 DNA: TGTGCCAGCAGTTTTGAGGCCCGGGAGACCCAGTACTTC.

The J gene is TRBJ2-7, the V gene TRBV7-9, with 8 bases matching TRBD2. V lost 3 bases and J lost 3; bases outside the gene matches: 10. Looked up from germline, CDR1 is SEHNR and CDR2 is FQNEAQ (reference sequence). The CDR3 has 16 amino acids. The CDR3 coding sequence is TGTGCCAGCAGCTTCTCCGGGACTAGTCCCTACTACGAGCAGTACTTC. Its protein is CASSFSGTSPYYEQYF.

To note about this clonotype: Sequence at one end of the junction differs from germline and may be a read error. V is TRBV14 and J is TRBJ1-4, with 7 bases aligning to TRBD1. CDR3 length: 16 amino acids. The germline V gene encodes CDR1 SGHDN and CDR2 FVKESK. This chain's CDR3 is CANSPTTTGFSEKLFF. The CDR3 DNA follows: TGTGCCAACAGCCCTACGACGACAGGGTTTAGTGAAAAACTGTTTTTT.

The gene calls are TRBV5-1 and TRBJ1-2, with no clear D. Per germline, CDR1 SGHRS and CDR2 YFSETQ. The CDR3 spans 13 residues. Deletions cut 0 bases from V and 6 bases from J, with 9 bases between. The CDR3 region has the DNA TGCGCCAGCAGCTTGGCCCCGCAGGATGGCTACACCTTC. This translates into CASSLAPQDGYTF. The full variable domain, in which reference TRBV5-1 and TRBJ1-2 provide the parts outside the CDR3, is KAGVTQTPRYLIKTRGQQVTLSCSPISGHRSVSWYQQTPGQGLQFLFEYFSETQRNKGNFPGRFSGRQFSNSRSEMNVSTLELGDSALYLCASSLAPQDGYTFGSGTRLTVV.

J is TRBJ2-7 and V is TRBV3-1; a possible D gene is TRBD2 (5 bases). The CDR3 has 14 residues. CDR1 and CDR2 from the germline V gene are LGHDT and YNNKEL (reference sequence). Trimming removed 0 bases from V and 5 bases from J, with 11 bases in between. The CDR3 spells CASSQELGLNEQYF. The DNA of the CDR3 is TGTGCCAGCAGCCAAGAACTAGGCCTTAACGAGCAGTACTTC.

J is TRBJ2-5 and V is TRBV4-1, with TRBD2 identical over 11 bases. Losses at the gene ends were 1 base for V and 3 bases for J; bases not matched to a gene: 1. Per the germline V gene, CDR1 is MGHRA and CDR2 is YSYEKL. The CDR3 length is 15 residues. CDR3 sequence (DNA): TGCGCCAGCAGCCAAGGACTAGCGGGGAAAGAGACCCAGTACTTC. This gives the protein CASSQGLAGKETQYF.

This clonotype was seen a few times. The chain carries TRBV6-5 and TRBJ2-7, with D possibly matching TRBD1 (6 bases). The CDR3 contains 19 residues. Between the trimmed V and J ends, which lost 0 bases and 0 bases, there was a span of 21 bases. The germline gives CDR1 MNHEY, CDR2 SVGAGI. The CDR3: CASSYSDRSALRHSYEQYF. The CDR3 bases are TGTGCCAGCAGTTACTCTGACAGGAGTGCTCTAAGGCACTCCTACGAGCAGTACTTC.

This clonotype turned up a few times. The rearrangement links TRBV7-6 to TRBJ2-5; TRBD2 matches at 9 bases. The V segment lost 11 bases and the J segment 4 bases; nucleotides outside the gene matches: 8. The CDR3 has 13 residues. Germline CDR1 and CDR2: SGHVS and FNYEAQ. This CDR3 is CACRLAGTETQYF. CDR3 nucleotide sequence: TGTGCCTGCCGGCTAGCGGGAACAGAGACCCAGTACTTC.

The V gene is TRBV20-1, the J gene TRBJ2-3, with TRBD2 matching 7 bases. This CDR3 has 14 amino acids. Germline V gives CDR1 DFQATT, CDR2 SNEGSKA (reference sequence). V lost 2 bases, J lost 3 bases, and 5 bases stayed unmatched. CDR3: CSARRPAGTDTQYF. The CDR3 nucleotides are TGCAGTGCTAGAAGACCAGCGGGGACAGATACGCAGTATTTT.

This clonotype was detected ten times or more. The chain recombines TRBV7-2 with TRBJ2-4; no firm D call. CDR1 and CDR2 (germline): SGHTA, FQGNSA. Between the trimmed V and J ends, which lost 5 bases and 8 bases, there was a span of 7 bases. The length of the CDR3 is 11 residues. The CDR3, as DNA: TGTGCCAGCAGCATTTCTGACATTCAGTACTTC. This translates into CASSISDIQYF.

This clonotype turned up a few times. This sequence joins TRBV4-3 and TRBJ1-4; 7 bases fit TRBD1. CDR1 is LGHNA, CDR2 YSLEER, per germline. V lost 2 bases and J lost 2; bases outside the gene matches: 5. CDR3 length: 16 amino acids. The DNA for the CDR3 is TGCGCCAGCAGCCAAACTTTACAGGGGACTAATGAAAAACTGTTTTTT. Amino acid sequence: CASSQTLQGTNEKLFF.

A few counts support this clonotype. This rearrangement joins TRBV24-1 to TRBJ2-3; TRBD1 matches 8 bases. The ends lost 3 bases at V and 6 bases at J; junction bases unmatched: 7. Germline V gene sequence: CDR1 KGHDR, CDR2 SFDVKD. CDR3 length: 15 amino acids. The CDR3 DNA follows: TGTGCCACCAGTGATCGGGACAGGTTTGTGGATACGCAGTATTTT. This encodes CATSDRDRFVDTQYF.

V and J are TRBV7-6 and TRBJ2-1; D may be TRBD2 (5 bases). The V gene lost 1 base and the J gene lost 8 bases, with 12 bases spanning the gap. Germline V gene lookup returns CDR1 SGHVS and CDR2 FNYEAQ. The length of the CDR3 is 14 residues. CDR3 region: CASSLVASWDEQFF. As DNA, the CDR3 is TGTGCCAGCAGCTTAGTGGCTAGCTGGGATGAGCAGTTCTTC.

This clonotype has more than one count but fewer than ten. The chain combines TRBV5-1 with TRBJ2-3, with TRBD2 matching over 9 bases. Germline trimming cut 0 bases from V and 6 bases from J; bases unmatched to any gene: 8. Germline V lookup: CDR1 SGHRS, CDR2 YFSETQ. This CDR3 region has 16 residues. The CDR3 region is CASSLGLAGDTDTQYF. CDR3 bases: TGCGCCAGCAGCTTGGGATTAGCGGGAGATACGGATACGCAGTATTTT.